The clone carrying this T cell receptor beta chain was recorded at least ten times. Its matching antigen is unknown. The sample comes from a study of T-cell memory formation after mild COVID-19. Study observations and caveats: In second-wave clones peaking day 37, SARS-CoV-2 specificity remained unconfirmed. Pre-infection memory showed some responding clones, and this suggested that cross-reactive memory joined.

TCRdb re-called the 5' RACE reads through MiXCR, storing one row per CDR3 protein. This table holds 500,000 to 550,000 distinct CDR3 sequences, just over 20% found once. The clonotype comes from an adult woman who had mild COVID-19 (a few samples of this study predate the infection). Cell type and time point are not known. The specimen sequenced was PBMCs or a T cell subset sorted from them (not recorded which).

CDR3 DNA: TGTGCCAGCACCCTTGGCGGGAGTGTTGGGGAGACCCAGTACTTC. It is translated as CASTLGGSVGETQYF. The chain uses TRBV7-6 and TRBJ2-5; 7 nucleotides align to TRBD2. The CDR3 extends over 15 amino acids. J gave up 5 bases and V 7 bases, and 13 bases lay outside the gene matches. Germline assignment: CDR1 SGHVS and CDR2 FNYEAQ. The full variable domain, rest sourced from reference TRBV7-6 and TRBJ2-5, is GAGVSQSPRYKVTKRGQDVALRCDPISGHVSLYWYRQALGQGPEFLTYFNYEAQQDKSGLPNDRFSAERPEGSISTLTIQRTEQRDSAMYRCASTLGGSVGETQYFGPGTRLLVL.